This T cell receptor (beta chain) comes out of a study of cytomegalovirus exposure and HLA in healthy donors. The PCR ran on 60 Vbeta and 13 Jbeta primers. Measured with immunoSEQ multiplex PCR; TCRdb has only the in-frame clones, and not every one. Of 60,000 to 100,000 clones detected, about four fifths appear once; the ten largest clones hold 1.5% to 2%. The TCR was taken from a man aged 35 to 55 in good health and CMV-seronegative. The sequencing input was PBMCs.

The CDR3 sequence is CASTTVGFNEQYF. The CDR3 DNA reads as TGTGCCAGCACCACGGTCGGGTTCAACGAGCAGTACTTC. The rearrangement uses TRBV7-2 and TRBJ2-7; D is unresolved. The CDR3 totals 13 residues. Germline values: CDR1 SGHTA, CDR2 FQGNSA. V was pared by 7 bases and J by 5 bases, with 15 bases between. Full variable domain (remainder filled in from reference TRBV7-2 and TRBJ2-7): GAGVSQSPSNKVTEKGKDVELRCDPISGHTALYWYRQSLGQGLEFLIYFQGNSAPDKSGLPSDRFSAERTGGSVSTLTIQRTQQEDSAVYLCASTTVGFNEQYFGPGTRLTVT.